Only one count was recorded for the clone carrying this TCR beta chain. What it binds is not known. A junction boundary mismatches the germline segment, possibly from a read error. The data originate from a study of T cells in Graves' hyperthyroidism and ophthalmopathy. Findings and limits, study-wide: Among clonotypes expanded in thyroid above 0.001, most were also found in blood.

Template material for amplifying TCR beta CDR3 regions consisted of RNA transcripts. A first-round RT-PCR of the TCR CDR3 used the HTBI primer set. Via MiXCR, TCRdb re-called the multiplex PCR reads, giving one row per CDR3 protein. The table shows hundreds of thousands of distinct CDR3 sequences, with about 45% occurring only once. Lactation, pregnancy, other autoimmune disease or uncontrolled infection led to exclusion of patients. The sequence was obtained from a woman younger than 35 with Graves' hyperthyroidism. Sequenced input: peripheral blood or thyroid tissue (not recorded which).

CDR3 sequence: CASSLRLAGGSYKQYF. CDR3 nucleotides: TGTGCCAGCAGCTTGCGACTAGCGGGGGGATCCTACAAGCAGTACTTC. The chain is built from TRBV7-3 and TRBJ2-7, with 13 bases aligning to TRBD2. Germline-derived CDR1 and CDR2 are SGHTA and FQGTGA. This CDR3 has 16 residues.